The 17 T cell receptor beta chains below all came from one sample that was sequenced in a study of T cell responses to AZD1222 COVID-19 vaccine. TCRdb keeps only in-frame clones here, not all; method: immunoSEQ multiplex PCR. This sample has under 200,000 clones, with around 87% found just once. The source material was peripheral blood, sampled on day 0 of MenACWY control vaccination. The receptor set was obtained from an adult in good health.

This sequence joins TRBV7-2 and TRBJ2-7, with D uncertain. CDR1 is SGHTA and CDR2 is FQGNSA in the germline V gene. This CDR3 region has 14 residues. V was shortened by 1 base and J by 3 bases, with 10 bases between the two germline ends. The CDR3 region has the DNA TGTGCCAGCAGCTTAGATGGGCTCAGCTACGAGCAGTACTTC. Encoded protein: CASSLDGLSYEQYF. The full variable domain, in which reference TRBV7-2 and TRBJ2-7 provide the parts outside the CDR3, is GAGVSQSPSNKVTEKGKDVELRCDPISGHTALYWYRQSLGQGLEFLIYFQGNSAPDKSGLPSDRFSAERTGGSVSTLTIQRTQQEDSAVYLCASSLDGLSYEQYFGPGTRLTVT.

CDR3 DNA sequence: TGTGCCATCAGTGAGTCGACACTGAGGGCTCCGAACACTGAAGCTTTCTTT. It translates to CAISESTLRAPNTEAFF. V usage is TRBV10-3 and J usage is TRBJ1-1; D ambiguous. The CDR3 consists of 17 residues. Trimming stripped 0 bases from V and 1 base from J, with 15 bases between. The germline V gene has CDR1 ENHRY and CDR2 SYGVKD.

This clone showed up just a few times. This chain connects TRBV9 to TRBJ2-3; no clear D gene. Germline CDR1 reads SGDLS; CDR2 reads YYNGEE. This CDR3 region has 11 residues. The germline V and J ends were trimmed by 4 bases and 6 bases, with 6 bases remaining between them. The CDR3 reads CASSSEDTQYF. The CDR3 coding sequence is TGTGCCAGCAGCTCCGAGGATACGCAGTATTTT.

The chain uses TRBV14 and TRBJ2-3; unclear D gene. Trimming left V 0 bases short and J 2 bases short, with 12 bases between. Per germline, CDR1 SGHDN and CDR2 FVKESK. The CDR3 consists of 16 residues. The CDR3 reads CASSQDQYSPTDTQYF. The CDR3 bases are TGTGCCAGCAGCCAAGATCAGTATTCACCCACAGATACGCAGTATTTT.

The V and J genes are TRBV9 and TRBJ2-5; TRBD1 aligns across 11 bases. J was trimmed by 5 bases and V by 2 bases; bases with no gene match: 2. The CDR3 covers 14 residues. Germline-derived CDR1 and CDR2 are SGDLS and YYNGEE. CDR3 region: CASSVGQGGETQYF. The CDR3 nucleotides are TGTGCCAGCAGCGTGGGACAGGGGGGGGAGACCCAGTACTTC.

The J gene is TRBJ2-1, the V gene TRBV12-3 or TRBV12-4; D unresolved. Trimming took 3 bases from V and 9 from J, leaving 9 bases between them. CDR3 length: 12 residues. In DNA, the CDR3 is TGTGCCAGCAGTTTTTTGTCTACTGAGCAGTTCTTC. Its protein is CASSFLSTEQFF.

J is TRBJ2-3 and V is TRBV7-3, with 9 bases lining up with TRBD2. This CDR3 is 15 amino acids long. Germline V gives CDR1 SGHTA, CDR2 FQGTGA. V dropped 3 bases and J dropped 4; count of bases not matched to a gene: 5. The CDR3 here is CASSFSGRGADTQYF. The CDR3 nucleotides are TGTGCCAGCAGCTTTAGCGGGAGAGGGGCAGATACGCAGTATTTT.

The gene calls are TRBV7-3 and TRBJ2-3; no reliable D call. V was trimmed by 1 base and J by 0 bases, leaving 5 bases between them. The CDR3 has 14 amino acids. Germline V gene data show CDR1 as SGHTA and CDR2 as FQGTGA. DNA of the CDR3: TGTGCCAGCAGCTTAAATCCCAGCACAGATACGCAGTATTTT. Translating it yields CASSLNPSTDTQYF.

There are a few counts of this clone. This chain connects TRBV30 to TRBJ1-1, with unresolved D. CDR3 length equals 15 residues. The V end was cut by 2 bases, the J end by 6 bases, with 19 bases between. Germline lookup yields CDR1 GTSNPN and CDR2 SVGIG (reference sequence). The DNA of the CDR3 is TGTGCCTGGAGTTCACTCGGACTGTCCAACGCTGAAGCTTTCTTT. It translates to CAWSSLGLSNAEAFF.

The gene calls are TRBV30 and TRBJ2-1, with TRBD2 matching over 8 bases. This CDR3 comprises 17 residues. CDR1 and CDR2 (germline): GTSNPN, SVGIG (reference sequence). With V trimmed by 1 base and J by 6 bases, 14 bases remained unmatched. The CDR3 loop is CAWSATYSGIGFNEQFF. DNA of the CDR3: TGTGCCTGGAGTGCTACTTATAGCGGGATAGGGTTCAATGAGCAGTTCTTC.

This chain uses TRBV3-1 (or the pseudogene TRBV3-2) with TRBJ1-2; 9 positions agree with TRBD1. Losses at the gene ends were 5 bases for V and 1 base for J; bases not matched to a gene: 11. Germline loops: CDR1 LGHDT, CDR2 YNNKEL (reference sequence). The CDR3 is 17 residues long. The CDR3 bases are TGTGCCAGCAGCTACCGGGACAGGGAAAATCTTAACTATGGCTACACCTTC. Amino acids: CASSYRDRENLNYGYTF.

The rearrangement uses TRBV28 and TRBJ2-1, with 10 bases that match TRBD2. Germline V gene data show CDR1 as MDHEN and CDR2 as SYDVKM. V lost 5 bases, J lost 2 bases, and 0 bases stayed unmatched. The CDR3 has 14 residues. In nucleotides, the CDR3 is TGTGCCAGCAGTAGCGGGGGGGCCTACAATGAGCAGTTCTTC. Its translation is CASSSGGAYNEQFF. Drawing the rest from reference TRBV28 and TRBJ2-1, the complete variable domain is DVKVTQSSRYLVKRTGEKVFLECVQDMDHENMFWYRQDPGLGLRLIYFSYDVKMKEKGDIPEGYSVSREKKERFSLILESASTNQTSMYLCASSSGGAYNEQFFGPGTRLTVL.

The chain employs TRBV5-1 and TRBJ1-4; tentative D call: TRBD1 (6 bases). This CDR3 spans 13 amino acids. V lost 6 bases and J lost 7, with 13 bases in between. The germline V gene encodes CDR1 SGHRS and CDR2 YFSETQ. CDR3 amino acids: CASMAGAGEKLFF. CDR3 nucleotides: TGCGCCAGCATGGCAGGGGCGGGTGAAAAACTGTTTTTT.

This clone was counted once. V and J are TRBV4-2 and TRBJ1-2; 10 bases line up with TRBD1. V lost 1 base to trimming and J lost 4 bases; unmatched junction nucleotides: 6. The length of the CDR3 is 16 residues. CDR1 and CDR2 from the germline V gene are LGHNA and YNFKEQ. CDR3 bases: TGTGCCAGCAGCCAAGGTAGAGGGACAGGGGCCTATGGCTACACCTTC. It yields the protein CASSQGRGTGAYGYTF.

This clone appeared a few times. The J gene is TRBJ1-5, the V gene TRBV2; maybe TRBD1 (6 bases). This CDR3 is 13 amino acids long. The germline gives CDR1 SNHLY, CDR2 FYNNEI. Between the trimmed V and J ends, which lost 5 bases and 6 bases, there was a span of 11 bases. The CDR3 DNA follows: TGTGCCAGCAGTATAGGACAGTTTCAGCCCCAGCATTTT. Amino acid sequence: CASSIGQFQPQHF.

The chain is built from TRBV28 and TRBJ1-5; possible D gene TRBD1, 5 bases. CDR1 is MDHEN, CDR2 SYDVKM, per germline. The CDR3 has 14 amino acids. The germline V and J ends were trimmed by 1 base and 6 bases, with 10 bases remaining between them. CDR3 DNA sequence: TGTGCCAGCAGTTTATTAGGGGACGGTCAGCCCCAGCATTTT. Encoded protein: CASSLLGDGQPQHF.

CDR3 protein: CAISQDRGWDGNTIYF. The CDR3 region has the DNA TGTGCCATCAGTCAGGACAGGGGATGGGACGGAAACACCATATATTTT. J is TRBJ1-3 and V is TRBV10-3; 9 bases fit TRBD1. Germline V lookup: CDR1 ENHRY, CDR2 SYGVKD. CDR3 length: 16 residues. V gave up 5 bases and J gave up 4 bases; unmatched junction bases: 9.